The entry that follows covers one T cell receptor beta chain sequence. This record comes from a study of blood T cell repertoires in COVID-19. In the study overall: Both acute and convalescent COVID-19 samples were obtained from the United States, Italy and Spain. PBMCs, B-cell-depleted T cells, or T cells were the source of the cDNA or gDNA that made up the material.

Some clones are missing from TCRdb's copy, which holds only in-frame ones; the method was immunoSEQ multiplex PCR. The data contain 250,000 or so clones, approximately 85% of them singletons. J gave up 1 base and V 0 bases, and 6 bases lay outside the gene matches. CDR3 size: 16 residues. Germline assignment: CDR1 GTSNPN and CDR2 SVGIG (reference sequence). Sequencing was done on a sample of PBMCs or T cells enriched from blood (not recorded which). The V call is TRBV30, the J call TRBJ1-2; the match to TRBD1 covers 9 bases. The source of this sequence is a woman between 45 and 60 years old who had been exposed to COVID-19. For the CDR3, the DNA is TGTGCCTGGAGTGTAATTTCGACAGGGGGTAACTATGGCTACACCTTC. Its protein is CAWSVISTGGNYGYTF.